Each of the 12 T cell receptor beta chains below was sequenced from the same sample in a study of T-cell memory formation after mild COVID-19. MiXCR, applied by TCRdb to the 5' RACE reads, yields one record per CDR3 protein. The sample holds roughly 620,000 distinct CDR3 sequences, more than 15% seen once. What was sequenced was PBMCs or a T cell subset sorted from them (not recorded which). Receptors originate from an adult woman who had mild COVID-19 (a few samples of this study predate the infection). Cell type and time point are not known.

CDR3 in DNA: TGTGCCAGTAGTGTAGGACAGGTTACCTACGAGCAGTACTTC. Translated, it gives CASSVGQVTYEQYF. The chain joins TRBV19 to TRBJ2-7; 7 nucleotides align to TRBD1. CDR3 size: 14 residues. The V gene's germline CDR1 is LNHDA and CDR2 SQIVND (reference sequence). J lost 2 bases, V lost 5 bases, and 6 bases had no gene match.

This clonotype occurred a few times. J is TRBJ2-1 and V is TRBV11-2, with D perhaps TRBD1 (6 bases). CDR3 length: 12 amino acids. CDR1 is SGHAT, CDR2 FQNNGV, per germline. Trimming took off 4 bases at V and 9 bases at J, with 10 bases between the two ends. CDR3 nucleotides: TGTGCCAGCAGCTCGGACAGTGGTGAGCAGTTCTTC. This codes for CASSSDSGEQFF.

The V call is TRBV4-1, the J call TRBJ2-7; 10 nucleotides line up with TRBD1. The CDR3 extends over 13 amino acids. Germline V CDR1 and CDR2: MGHRA, YSYEKL. The V gene end was trimmed by 4 bases and the J gene end by 5 bases; junction bases not matched to a gene: 2. CDR3 loop: CASSRGTGDEQYF. CDR3 nucleotides: TGCGCCAGCAGCCGAGGGACAGGGGACGAGCAGTACTTC.

The chain employs TRBV28 and TRBJ1-6; TRBD1 agrees at 7 bases. Losses at the gene ends were 6 bases for V and 3 bases for J; bases not matched to a gene: 5. This CDR3 is built from 15 residues. Germline V gene lookup returns CDR1 MDHEN and CDR2 SYDVKM. The CDR3 is CASSPGQLYNSPLHF. The CDR3 DNA is TGTGCCAGCAGCCCGGGACAGCTCTATAATTCACCCCTCCACTTT.

This sequence joins TRBV6-5 and TRBJ2-3; 12 bases fit TRBD1. The junction had 10 bases not matched to a gene; V was cut back by 2 bases and J by 7 bases. There are 17 residues in the CDR3. CDR1 is MNHEY and CDR2 is SVGAGI in the germline V gene. As DNA, the CDR3 is TGTGCCAGCAGTTACCGCCCGGGGACAGGGGGCGGGAATACGCAGTATTTT. Its protein is CASSYRPGTGGGNTQYF.

This clonotype was detected ten times or more. This chain joins TRBV5-1 and TRBJ1-1; no clear D gene. The germline gives CDR1 SGHRS, CDR2 YFSETQ. The CDR3 is 14 residues long. Trimming stripped 5 bases from V and 1 base from J, with 12 bases between. The DNA for the CDR3 is TGCGCCAGCAGGGCAGGTCCTTCGAACACTGAAGCTTTCTTT. Encoded protein: CASRAGPSNTEAFF.

The rearrangement uses TRBV6-6 and TRBJ1-1; D remains ambiguous. Germline V gives CDR1 MNHNY, CDR2 SVGAGI (reference sequence). V lost 7 bases and J lost 3, with 18 bases in between. The length of the CDR3 is 15 residues. CDR3 in amino acids: CASTINPHQYTEAFF. The CDR3 nucleotides are TGTGCCAGCACCATAAATCCCCATCAATACACTGAAGCTTTCTTT.

In this sample, this clonotype turned up a few times. This chain joins TRBV7-2 and TRBJ2-7; 10 bases align to TRBD1. Looked up from germline, CDR1 is SGHTA and CDR2 is FQGNSA. The CDR3 contains 15 residues. V was clipped by 2 bases and J by 6 bases; unmatched bases: 7. The CDR3 coding sequence is TGTGCCAGCAGCTTAACGGGACAGGGGACTGGCGAGCAGTACTTC. It translates to CASSLTGQGTGEQYF.

The chain has TRBV18 and TRBJ2-7; D may be TRBD1 (5 bases). CDR1 and CDR2 from the germline V gene are KGHSH and LQKENI. The CDR3 consists of 13 residues. Trimming removed 2 bases at V and 6 bases at J, with 11 bases between. The CDR3 sequence is CASSPGKGAEQYF. CDR3 sequence (DNA): TGTGCCAGCTCACCAGGGAAAGGGGCCGAGCAGTACTTC.

This clonotype showed up just a few times. CDR3 DNA sequence: TGTGCCAGCAGCGTAGAGGCCCAGGGGGGTACTGAAGCTTTCTTT. Its protein product is CASSVEAQGGTEAFF. The chain employs TRBV9 and TRBJ1-1; the match to TRBD1 covers 7 bases. CDR3 length: 15 amino acids. Per the germline V gene, CDR1 is SGDLS and CDR2 is YYNGEE. V gave up 0 bases and J gave up 5 bases; unmatched junction bases: 7.

This clonotype was found many times. The chain links TRBV5-1 to TRBJ2-5, with 8 bases identical to TRBD1. The trim removed 4 bases at V and 1 base at J, leaving 3 bases unmatched. This CDR3 contains 14 residues. In germline, CDR1 is SGHRS, CDR2 YFSETQ. CDR3 coding DNA: TGCGCCAGCAGCACCGGACAGGGCCAAGAGACCCAGTACTTC. This encodes CASSTGQGQETQYF.

The chain couples TRBV4-1 to TRBJ2-1; D could derive from TRBD1 or TRBD2 (5 bases each). V shed 1 base and J shed 7 bases, with 8 bases lying between them. The CDR3 spans 13 residues. CDR1 MGHRA and CDR2 YSYEKL come from the germline V gene. In DNA form, the CDR3 reads TGCGCCAGCAGCCAAGGGGGCGGGAATGAGCAGTTCTTC. It specifies CASSQGGGNEQFF.